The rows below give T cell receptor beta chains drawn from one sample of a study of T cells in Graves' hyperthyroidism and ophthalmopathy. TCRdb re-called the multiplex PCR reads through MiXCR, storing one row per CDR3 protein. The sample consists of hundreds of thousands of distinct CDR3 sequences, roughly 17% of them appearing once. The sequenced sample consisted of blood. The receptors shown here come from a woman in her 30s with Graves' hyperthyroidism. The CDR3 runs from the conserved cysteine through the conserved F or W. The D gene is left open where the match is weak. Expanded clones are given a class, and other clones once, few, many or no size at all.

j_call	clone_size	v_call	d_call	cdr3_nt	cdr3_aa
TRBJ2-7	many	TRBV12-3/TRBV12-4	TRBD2	TGTGCCAGCAGTTTCAGGAGCGGGAGGGCCGGGGAGCAGTACTTC	CASSFRSGRAGEQYF
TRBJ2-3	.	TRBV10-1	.	TGCGCCACCGTCCCGACCGACAGCACAGATACGCAGTATTTT	CATVPTDSTDTQYF
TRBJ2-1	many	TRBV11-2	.	TGTGCCAGCAGCTTAGTTTGGGCGGATGAGCAGTTCTTC	CASSLVWADEQFF
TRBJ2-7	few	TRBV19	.	TGTGCCAGTAGTTTCGGGACAACTTTCTACGAGCAGTACTTC	CASSFGTTFYEQYF
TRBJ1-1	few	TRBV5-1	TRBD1	TGCGCCAGCAGCTTGTGGACAGGGCGCACTGAAGCTTTCTTT	CASSLWTGRTEAFF
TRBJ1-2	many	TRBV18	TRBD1	TGTGCCAGCTCACCTGATAAAGTAGACAGGGCTGGCACCTTC	CASSPDKVDRAGTF
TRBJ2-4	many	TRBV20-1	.	TGCAGTGCCAAGGACCCTCTAGCCAAAAACATTCAGTACTTC	CSAKDPLAKNIQYF
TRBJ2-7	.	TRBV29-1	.	TGCAGCGCACGTCATGTTGGCGGTAGAGACGAGCAGTACTTC	CSARHVGGRDEQYF
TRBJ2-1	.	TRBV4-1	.	TGCGCCAGCAGGCTATTCCCTCTAGCACTTGGCATCAATGAGCAGTTCTTC	CASRLFPLALGINEQFF
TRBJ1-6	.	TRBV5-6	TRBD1	TGTGCCAGCAGCAAGGACAGGGGCAATTCACCCCTCCACTTT	CASSKDRGNSPLHF
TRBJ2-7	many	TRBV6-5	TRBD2	TGTGCCAGCAGTTACTCGGCGGGAGGGCTTTACGAGCAGTACTTC	CASSYSAGGLYEQYF
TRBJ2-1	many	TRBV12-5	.	TGTGCTAGTGGTTTGGTACTGGGGCGGGAGACAGGGAATGAGCAGTTCTTC	CASGLVLGRETGNEQFF
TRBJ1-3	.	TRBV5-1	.	TGCGCCAGCAGCTGGGAACAGGGAGGGGAAGGCACCATATATTTT	CASSWEQGGEGTIYF
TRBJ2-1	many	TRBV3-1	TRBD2	TGTGCCAGCAGCCAAGTCCCGACTAGCGGGAGAGGACAGTTCTTC	CASSQVPTSGRGQFF
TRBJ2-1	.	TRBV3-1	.	TGTGCCAGCAGCCAAGCTAGAGGTGTTAATGAGCAGTTCTTC	CASSQARGVNEQFF
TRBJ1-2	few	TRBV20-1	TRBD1	TGCAGTGCTAGAGTTGGGGGACAGGTGATGGTGGGCTACACCTTC	CSARVGGQVMVGYTF
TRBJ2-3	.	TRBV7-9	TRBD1	TGTGCCAGCAGCTTAGACCAGGGGGTCCCAGATACGCAGTATTTT	CASSLDQGVPDTQYF
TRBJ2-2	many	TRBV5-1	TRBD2	TGCGCCAGCAGCTGGGATCTAGCGGGAGGCGGCGGGGAGCTGTTTTTT	CASSWDLAGGGGELFF
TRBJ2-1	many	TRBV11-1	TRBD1	TGTGCCAGCAGCCCCAGGGGAAGGGGGCCTGAGCAGTTCTTC	CASSPRGRGPEQFF
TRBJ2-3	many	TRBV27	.	TGTGCCAGCAGTTTAAGGCTAGCGCCAGATACGCAGTATTTT	CASSLRLAPDTQYF
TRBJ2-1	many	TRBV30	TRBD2	TGTGCCTGGAGGGGCCTGGCTAGCGGCAACAATGAGCAGTTCTTC	CAWRGLASGNNEQFF
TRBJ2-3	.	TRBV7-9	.	TGTGCCAGCAGCCGAGGTTTAGGAGCTCGCGAGTATTTT	CASSRGLGAREYF
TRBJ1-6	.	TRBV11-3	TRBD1	TGTGCCTGCTTTGGACAGGGGGCAAATTCACCCCTCCACTTT	CACFGQGANSPLHF
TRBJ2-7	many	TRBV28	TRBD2	TGTGCCAGCAGCCACACGGGAGGATCTTGGAGCCTCCTCTCCTACGAGCAGTACTTC	CASSHTGGSWSLLSYEQYF
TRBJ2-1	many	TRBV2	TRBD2	TGTGCCAGCAGTGAAGCGCTGGCGGGAGAGTTCTTC	CASSEALAGEFF
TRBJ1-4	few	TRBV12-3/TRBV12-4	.	TGTGCCAGCAGTTTTCGTGCCACTAATGAAAAACTGTTTTTT	CASSFRATNEKLFF
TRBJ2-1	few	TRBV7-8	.	TGTGCCAGCAGCCTCTCTACTAACTCCTACAATGAGCAGTTCTTC	CASSLSTNSYNEQFF
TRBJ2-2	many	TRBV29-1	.	TGCAGCGTTGGAAGAGTGGTCGGCACCGGGGAGCTGTTTTTT	CSVGRVVGTGELFF
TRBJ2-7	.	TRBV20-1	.	TGCAGTGCTATGAATGTTGGGACCCGCCCATACGAGCAGTACTTC	CSAMNVGTRPYEQYF
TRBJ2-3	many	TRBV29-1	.	TGCAGCGTCTCACGTACAGATACGCAGTATTTT	CSVSRTDTQYF
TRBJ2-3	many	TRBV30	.	TGTGCCTGGAGTGGTCACCTGACTGAGACTAGCACAGATACGCAGTATTTT	CAWSGHLTETSTDTQYF
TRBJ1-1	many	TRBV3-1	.	TGTGCCAGCAGCCAAGTTGGGGGGCGAAGGGGCACTGAAGCTTTCTTT	CASSQVGGRRGTEAFF
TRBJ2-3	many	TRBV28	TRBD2	TGTGCCAGCAGCCCGGGACTAGAGGGGGATACGCAGTATTTT	CASSPGLEGDTQYF
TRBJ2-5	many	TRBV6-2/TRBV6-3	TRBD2	TGTGCCAGCAGTTCCGGGACTAGCGGGAGACCCTGGGAGGAGACCCAGTACTTC	CASSSGTSGRPWEETQYF
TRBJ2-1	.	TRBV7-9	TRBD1	TGTGCCAGCAGCTTAGTTGACAGGGGTCCGTTCTTC	CASSLVDRGPFF
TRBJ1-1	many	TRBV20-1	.	TGCAGTGCTAGTTCGGGGTTCACTGAAGCTTTCTTT	CSASSGFTEAFF
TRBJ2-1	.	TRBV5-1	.	TGTGCCGGCAGCCAGGAGGGCAGTCTTGTTGAGCAGTTCTTC	CAGSQEGSLVEQFF
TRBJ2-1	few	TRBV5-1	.	TGCGCCAGCAGCTTGGCCGAGCCGGGGACTTACAATGAGCAGTTCTTC	CASSLAEPGTYNEQFF
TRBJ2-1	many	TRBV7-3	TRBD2	TGTGCCAGCAGCTTAGGGGTGGGGTCGACTAGCGGGAGTTTTAATGAGCAGTTCTTC	CASSLGVGSTSGSFNEQFF
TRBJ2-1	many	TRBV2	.	TGTGCCAGCAGTATGGGACTGGGCTCCTACAATGAGCAGTTCTTC	CASSMGLGSYNEQFF
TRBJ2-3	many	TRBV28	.	TGTGCCAGCAGACAACAGGGTGTCACAGATACGCAGTATTTT	CASRQQGVTDTQYF
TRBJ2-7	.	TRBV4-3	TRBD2	TGCGCCAGCAGCCAAGAATGGGGACTAGCCTCCTACGAGCAGTACTTC	CASSQEWGLASYEQYF